This T cell receptor (beta chain) was captured in a study of control samples from healthy donors and cancer patients. Libraries were prepared by immunoSEQ multiplex PCR; TCRdb keeps only in-frame clonotypes and omits some of them. Of 90,000 to 120,000 clones listed, 70% to 85% are singletons. The V gene lost 3 bases and the J gene lost 0 bases, with 9 bases spanning the gap. Germline V gives CDR1 LNHDA, CDR2 SQIVND (reference sequence). This CDR3 is 15 amino acids long. Sequenced: blood. The clonotype comes from a young man in good health. The chain carries TRBV19 and TRBJ2-1; D gene unclear. The CDR3 region has the DNA TGTGCCAGTAGTATTGGGTACGGCTCCTACAATGAGCAGTTCTTC. Protein: CASSIGYGSYNEQFF.